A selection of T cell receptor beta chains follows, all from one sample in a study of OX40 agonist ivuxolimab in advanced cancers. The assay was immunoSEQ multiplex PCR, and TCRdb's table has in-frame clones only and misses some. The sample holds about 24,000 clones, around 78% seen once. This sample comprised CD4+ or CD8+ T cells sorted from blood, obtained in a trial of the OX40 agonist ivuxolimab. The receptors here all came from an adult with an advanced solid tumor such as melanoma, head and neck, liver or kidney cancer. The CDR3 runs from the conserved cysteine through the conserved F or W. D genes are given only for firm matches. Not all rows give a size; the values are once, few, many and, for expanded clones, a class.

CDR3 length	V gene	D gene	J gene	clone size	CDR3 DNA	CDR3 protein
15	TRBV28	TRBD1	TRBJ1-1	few	TGTGCCAGCAGTTTATTTACAGGGGTTAACACTGAAGCTTTCTTT	CASSLFTGVNTEAFF
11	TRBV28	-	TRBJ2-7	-	TGTGCCAGCAGAGGCGGCTACGAGCAGTACTTC	CASRGGYEQYF
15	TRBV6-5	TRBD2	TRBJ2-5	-	TGTGCCAGCACCGCCGGGGGGGGAGCCCAAGAGACCCAGTACTTC	CASTAGGGAQETQYF
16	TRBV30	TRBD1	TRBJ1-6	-	TGTGCCTGGAGCCCGGGACAGCACCCCTATAATTCACCCCTCCACTTT	CAWSPGQHPYNSPLHF
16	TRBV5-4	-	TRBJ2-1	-	TGTGCCAGCAGCCAGGGACCTAGGACTCTGCACAATGAGCAGTTCTTC	CASSQGPRTLHNEQFF
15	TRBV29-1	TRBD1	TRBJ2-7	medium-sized	TGCAGCGTTGAAGATCCCCGGACAGGGCCCTACGAGCAGTACTTC	CSVEDPRTGPYEQYF
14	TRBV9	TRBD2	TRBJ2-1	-	TGTGCCAGCTCCCCGGGGGGAACCTACAATGAGCAGTTCTTC	CASSPGGTYNEQFF
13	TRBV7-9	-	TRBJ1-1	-	TGTGCCAGCAGCTACGGTTTGGCCAGAGAAGCTTTCTTT	CASSYGLAREAFF
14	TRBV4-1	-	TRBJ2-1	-	TGCGCCAGCAGCCAGGAACGGGTAGGCAATGAGCAGTTCTTC	CASSQERVGNEQFF
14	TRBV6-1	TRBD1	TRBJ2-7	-	TGTGCCAGCAAATTGACAGGGAGCGGATACGAGCAGTACTTC	CASKLTGSGYEQYF
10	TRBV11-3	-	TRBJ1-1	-	TGTGCCAGCAGCTTAGAGTCGACGGGGTTT	CASSLESTGF
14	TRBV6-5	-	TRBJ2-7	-	TGTGCCAGCAGTTACGCGCTAGCCCCCCTCGAGCAGTACTTC	CASSYALAPLEQYF
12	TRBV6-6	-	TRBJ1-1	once	TGTGCCAGCAGTTACGAGAACACTGAAGCTTTCTTT	CASSYENTEAFF
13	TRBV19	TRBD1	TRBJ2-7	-	TGTGCCAGTAGTTTTGGGACAGGTATCGAGCAGTACTTC	CASSFGTGIEQYF
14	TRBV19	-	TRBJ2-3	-	TGTGCCAGTAAATTAGCGGAGCATACAGATACGCAGTATTTT	CASKLAEHTDTQYF
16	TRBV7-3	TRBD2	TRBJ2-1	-	TGTGCCAGCAGCTCACGTAGCGGGGGAGCCTCTAATGAGCAGTTCTTC	CASSSRSGGASNEQFF
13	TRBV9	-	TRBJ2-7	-	TGTGCCAGCAGCAAAGGGGGAGAATACGAGCAGTACTTC	CASSKGGEYEQYF
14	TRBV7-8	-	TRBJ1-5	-	TGTGCCAGCAGCTTAGGGGGGAATGTTCAGCCCCAGCATTTT	CASSLGGNVQPQHF
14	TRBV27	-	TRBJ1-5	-	TGTGCCAGCAGTTCCTCAGGGAGGAATCAGCCCCAGCATTTT	CASSSSGRNQPQHF
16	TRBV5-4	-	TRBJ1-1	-	TGTGCCAGCAGCTTGTTCTGGACGGAACTGAACACTGAAGCTTTCTTT	CASSLFWTELNTEAFF
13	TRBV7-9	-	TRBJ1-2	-	TGTGCCAGCAGCTCCGACAGTAACTATGGCTACACCTTC	CASSSDSNYGYTF
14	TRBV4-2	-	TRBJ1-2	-	TGTGCCAGCAGCCAAGTCGACGGGGCGCAGGGCTACACCTTC	CASSQVDGAQGYTF
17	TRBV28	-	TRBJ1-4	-	TGTGCCAGCAGTTTATCGGTTTTCGGACAGTTCGATGAAAAACTGTTTTTT	CASSLSVFGQFDEKLFF
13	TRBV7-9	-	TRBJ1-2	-	TGTGCCAGCAGCTTGGGCTCGAGGAATGGCTACACCTTC	CASSLGSRNGYTF
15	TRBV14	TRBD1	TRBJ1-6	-	TGTGCCAGCAGCCAAGTGACAGGGGGTCGGTCACCCCTCCACTTT	CASSQVTGGRSPLHF
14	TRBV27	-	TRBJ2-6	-	TGTGCCAGCGCGCCCCTCCAGGGGTCCAACGTCCTGACTTTC	CASAPLQGSNVLTF
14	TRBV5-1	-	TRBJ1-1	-	TGCGCCAGCAGTCAGGAGCACAGAAACACTGAAGCTTTCTTT	CASSQEHRNTEAFF